This T cell receptor beta chain was documented in a study of blood T cell repertoires in COVID-19 (TCRdb year 2020). In the study overall: Samples from collaborators originated in the United States, Italy and Spain and spanned both the acute and convalescent phases of COVID-19. The prospective study material was composed of cDNA or gDNA derived from T cells, B-cell-depleted T cells, or PBMCs. The dataset comprised deeply sampled blood TCRbeta repertoires from subjects exposed to, actively infected with, or recovered from COVID-19. The repertoires were made available in a free public database intended to serve as a resource for research on the immune response to SARS-CoV-2. Samples came from the ongoing ImmuneRACE study (first 160 participants) plus 1,254 subjects from 6 global collaborators. Sample metadata almost always included a de-identified subject ID, COVID-19 status, age in years and sex. HLA class I and class II types, where available, came from metadata supplied by the sample provider rather than from assay-based typing. The investigation overall reported the following: The amount of clinical and demographic metadata varied by source and participant and was provided uncurated.

Deletion took 8 bases off V and 4 bases off J, with a span of 14 bases between the germline ends. In the germline V gene, CDR1 corresponds to MNHEY and CDR2 to SVGAGI. Measured from the cysteine to the phenylalanine, the CDR3 is 14 residues long. Of all the DNA, just the CDR3 is kept, 42 bases in frame from base 1. TCRbeta CDR3 regions were amplified from genomic DNA by means of the immunoSEQ Assay, a bias-controlled multiplex PCR. Per the source publication's procedure: The number of nucleated cells in each sample was estimated from the amplification of reference gene primers within the assay. Sequence reads were collapsed and filtered to measure the absolute abundance of every unique TCRbeta CDR3 rearrangement. For each sample, productive Simpson clonality was calculated by taking the square root of Simpson's diversity index across productive rearrangements. TCRdb took over this immuneACCESS table, retaining in-frame rearrangements with V and J assigned. Such tables are incomplete; in checked studies, under half of the missing clones stem from an unresolved V gene, and the remainder is unexplained. The DNA was the basis for D and trimming; V, J and clone size are from that table. Counted in this sample were under 150,000 clones; about 85% of them appeared once. More than 5% of the sample lies in the top ten.

This clone was picked up one time. There is no known antigen for this receptor. Nothing much larger sits one base from this clone, and base qualities are not available. Participants in the prospective study were enrolled through a virtual design, were aged about 18 to 100 years, and lived in roughly 24 United States geographic areas. To assign participants to cohorts, the prospective study relied on clinical history that participants themselves reported in a screening survey and a study questionnaire. For ImmuneRACE Cohort 3, a participant was defined as recovered based on two consecutive negative NP/OP PCR tests, clearance by a healthcare professional, or resolution of symptoms. Mobile phlebotomists in the prospective study collected whole blood, serum and a nasopharyngeal or oropharyngeal swab from every participant. Prospective study participants could optionally give additional blood draws and questionnaires over an approximately 2-month period. Blood samples from the prospective study were shipped frozen or at room temperature prior to DNA extraction.

The rearrangement joined TRBV6-5 to TRBJ2-2; a tentative D match to TRBD1 spans 5 bases. The clonotype was recovered from a woman aged 40 to 50 who had recovered from COVID-19. Sequencing input: PBMCs or T cells enriched from blood (not recorded which). The sequence in DNA is TGTGCCAGCTCCAAGGGGTTTTCCACCGGGGAGCTGTTTTTT. It translates to CASSKGFSTGELFF.